This T cell receptor (beta chain) was identified during a study of blood T cell repertoires in COVID-19. Study-wide background: Material from acute and convalescent COVID-19 was sourced from the United States, Italy and Spain. The analysed material was cDNA or gDNA that came from T cells, B-cell-depleted T cells, or PBMCs.

Original processing notes: Counts of nucleated cells, estimated from reference gene primer amplification, were obtained. Clones were read by immunoSEQ multiplex PCR, and TCRdb kept only the in-frame ones, dropping some. V, J and clone size were drawn from that table, and D and trimming were deduced from the DNA. The sample gives some 95,000 clones, 91% of which show up once; about 1.8% is in the top ten. This CDR3 is 16 amino acids long. Per the germline V gene, CDR1 is KGHSH and CDR2 is LQKENI. The V end was cut by 3 bases, the J end by 1 base, with 14 bases between. This rearrangement joins TRBV18 to TRBJ2-3; tentatively, D is TRBD1 (5 bases). This sequence was found in a human donor with active COVID-19. The donor label of this sample is uncertain. Sequences were obtained from peripheral blood. The CDR3 loop reads CASSPRAGQRTDTQYF. CDR3 DNA: TGTGCCAGCTCACCCCGGGCAGGGCAACGCACAGATACGCAGTATTTT.